This passage covers 5 T cell receptor beta chains from one sample sequenced in a study of a mutant IDH1 vaccine in newly diagnosed glioma. Only in-frame clones appear in the TCRdb table, and some are missing; sequencing was by immunoSEQ multiplex PCR. Of approximately 60,000 clones listed, roughly nine tenths are singletons. Their antigen targets remain unknown. Time point: week 35, safety follow-up. Vaccination used 300 ug of mutant IDH1 20-mer peptide per dose, with topical imiquimod. Sequences were derived from PBMCs, sampled from a glioma patient whose treatment included an IDH1 peptide vaccine. Source of these receptors: a man aged 40-55 years with glioma.

CDR3 coding DNA: TGTGCCAGCAGCCCCCGGGTAGGAGGAAACACCATATATTTT. It codes for CASSPRVGGNTIYF. The chain joins TRBV9 to TRBJ1-3, with D unclear. Per germline, CDR1 SGDLS and CDR2 YYNGEE. The germline V and J ends were trimmed by 4 bases and 4 bases, with 12 bases remaining between them. This CDR3 is built from 14 residues.

CDR3 coding DNA: TGTGCCAGCAGCTTGGTTCGGGGGCGGTATGGCTACACCTTC. Its protein product is CASSLVRGRYGYTF. The chain recombines TRBV5-6 with TRBJ1-2; possible D gene TRBD1, 6 bases. V lost 0 bases and J lost 5, with 11 bases in between. The CDR3 has 14 residues. Germline CDR1 reads SGHDT; CDR2 reads YYEEEE.

J is TRBJ1-2 and V is TRBV10-3; a weak D match, TRBD1 (5 bases). The ends were cut back, 6 bases at V and 7 bases at J, with 9 bases in the middle. Germline V CDR1 and CDR2: ENHRY, SYGVKD. This CDR3 contains 11 residues. This CDR3 is CAISGGVGYTF. The DNA for the CDR3 is TGTGCCATCAGCGGGGGAGTTGGCTACACCTTC.

The chain uses TRBV2 and TRBJ2-7; tentatively, D is TRBD1 (6 bases). Trimming shortened V by 6 bases and J by 5 bases, and 17 bases separated the two germline ends. Germline V gene lookup returns CDR1 SNHLY and CDR2 FYNNEI. The CDR3 length is 14 residues. CDR3 amino acids: CASRGSGAPNEQYF. The CDR3, as DNA: TGTGCCAGCAGGGGCTCAGGGGCCCCCAACGAGCAGTACTTC. Combining the CDR3 with reference TRBV2 and TRBJ2-7 gives the whole variable domain EPEVTQTPSHQVTQMGQEVILRCVPISNHLYFYWYRQILGQKVEFLVSFYNNEISEKSEIFDDQFSVERPDGSNFTLKIRSTKLEDSAMYFCASRGSGAPNEQYFGPGTRLTVT.

J is TRBJ1-1 and V is TRBV7-3, with TRBD1 as a possible D gene (5 bases). The CDR3 has 14 residues. The V end lost 5 bases, the J end lost 5 bases, and 15 bases lay between the germline ends. In germline, CDR1 is SGHTA, CDR2 FQGTGA. This chain's CDR3 is CASSQGVRGTEAFF. In DNA, the CDR3 is TGTGCCAGCAGCCAAGGGGTGAGAGGGACTGAAGCTTTCTTT.